This is a list of T cell receptor beta chains from one sample in a study of radiation and T cells in renal cell carcinoma. Profiling relied on immunoSEQ multiplex PCR, and the TCRdb table lists in-frame clones only, not all of them. The top ten clones hold roughly 16% of a sample with about 24,000 clones, around 52% of them seen once. This material consisted of tumor tissue, taken from a patient whose treatment included radiotherapy and nephrectomy. The receptors stem from a woman aged 45-65 years with renal cell carcinoma. Each CDR3 is given with its conserved first and last residue. D genes are given only for firm matches. Size values are once, few and many counts, or a class for expanded clones, and some rows have none.

J | size | V | D | CDR3 | DNA
TRBJ1-3 | NA | TRBV6-5 | NA | CASTLAGAGGNTIYF | TGTGCCAGCACCCTCGCAGGGGCCGGTGGAAACACCATATATTTT
TRBJ2-1 | few | TRBV5-5 | NA | CASSLEGVSYNEQFF | TGTGCCAGCAGCTTGGAGGGAGTATCCTACAATGAGCAGTTCTTC
TRBJ1-1 | few | TRBV29-1 | NA | CSAFVGTSTEAFF | TGCAGCGCTTTTGTGGGGACTAGCACTGAAGCTTTCTTT
TRBJ1-2 | NA | TRBV19 | TRBD1 | CASSGTGIPYGYTF | TGTGCCAGTAGCGGGACAGGGATACCCTATGGCTACACCTTC
TRBJ2-5 | NA | TRBV5-4 | TRBD1 | CASSPGTGGYQETQYF | TGCGCCAGCAGCCCCGGGACAGGGGGCTACCAAGAGACCCAGTACTTC
TRBJ1-5 | NA | TRBV4-1 | NA | CASSQGQSNQPQHF | TGCGCCAGCAGCCAAGGACAAAGCAATCAGCCCCAGCATTTT
TRBJ1-1 | NA | TRBV5-4 | NA | CASSKSGSSATEAFF | TGTGCCAGCAGTAAGTCCGGGAGTAGTGCCACTGAAGCTTTCTTT
TRBJ1-4 | NA | TRBV9 | TRBD1 | CASSGGQGLGEKLFF | TGTGCCAGCAGCGGGGGACAGGGTTTAGGCGAAAAACTGTTTTTT
TRBJ1-1 | NA | TRBV10-3 | TRBD1 | CAISPSTGENTEAFF | TGTGCCATCAGCCCCTCGACAGGGGAGAACACTGAAGCTTTCTTT
TRBJ2-2 | NA | TRBV2 | NA | CASSAMDTGELFF | TGTGCCAGCAGTGCCATGGACACCGGGGAGCTGTTTTTT
TRBJ2-7 | NA | TRBV2 | NA | CVTRAGSSYEQYF | TGTGTCACTCGAGCAGGTAGCTCCTACGAGCAGTACTTC
TRBJ2-1 | medium-sized | TRBV6-6 | NA | CASSYGNEQFF | TGTGCCAGCAGTTACGGGAATGAGCAGTTCTTC
TRBJ2-1 | NA | TRBV29-1 | TRBD2 | CSVEGLAANEQFF | TGCAGCGTTGAAGGACTAGCGGCAAATGAGCAGTTCTTC
TRBJ2-2 | NA | TRBV5-1 | NA | CASSLGHRNSNTGELFF | TGCGCCAGCAGCCTGGGACACCGGAATTCGAACACCGGGGAGCTGTTTTTT
TRBJ1-2 | NA | TRBV9 | NA | CASSVNIMADYGYTF | TGTGCCAGCAGCGTTAACATAATGGCGGACTATGGCTACACCTTC
TRBJ2-7 | many | TRBV19 | NA | CASSFTPGTSYEQYF | TGTGCCAGTAGTTTCACACCGGGCACTTCCTACGAGCAGTACTTC
TRBJ1-5 | NA | TRBV19 | TRBD1 | CASSSTQDRVNQPQHF | TGTGCCAGTAGTTCAACCCAGGACAGGGTGAATCAGCCCCAGCATTTT
TRBJ2-7 | few | TRBV12-5 | NA | CASGPDRREQYF | TGTGCTAGTGGACCAGATCGGCGCGAGCAGTACTTC
TRBJ1-2 | NA | TRBV15 | NA | CATSRDGSYGYTF | TGTGCCACCAGCAGAGACGGATCCTATGGCTACACCTTC
TRBJ2-1 | NA | TRBV7-8 | TRBD1 | CASSDWDRQGNEQFF | TGTGCCAGCAGCGACTGGGACAGGCAAGGCAATGAGCAGTTCTTC
TRBJ2-7 | NA | TRBV7-8 | NA | CASSLETATYEQYF | TGTGCCAGCAGCTTAGAGACGGCCACCTACGAGCAGTACTTC
TRBJ1-1 | few | TRBV7-8 | NA | CASSLTGAGTEAFF | TGTGCCAGCAGCTTAACCGGAGCGGGCACTGAAGCTTTCTTT
TRBJ1-1 | NA | TRBV9 | NA | CASSPTVMNTEAFF | TGTGCCAGCAGCCCGACGGTGATGAACACTGAAGCTTTCTTT
TRBJ2-5 | NA | TRBV7-9 | TRBD1 | CASSLMGGQGETQYF | TGTGCCAGCAGCTTAATGGGCGGACAGGGCGAGACCCAGTACTTC
TRBJ1-1 | once | TRBV6-1 | NA | CASSITGDTEAFF | TGTGCCAGCAGTATAACGGGGGACACTGAAGCTTTCTTT
TRBJ1-5 | many | TRBV6-1 | TRBD1 | CASTRTGVNQPQHF | TGTGCCAGCACCCGGACAGGGGTCAATCAGCCCCAGCATTTT
TRBJ1-1 | many | TRBV19 | NA | CASKSDVNTEAFF | TGTGCCAGTAAGTCCGATGTGAACACTGAAGCTTTCTTT
TRBJ2-7 | once | TRBV6-5 | NA | CASSSRGGLSYEQYF | TGTGCCAGCAGCTCACGAGGCGGACTCTCCTACGAGCAGTACTTC